Listed below are T cell receptor beta chains from one sample, sequenced in a study of a mutant IDH1 vaccine in newly diagnosed glioma. Sequenced by immunoSEQ multiplex PCR; TCRdb stores in-frame clones only, minus some. The sample has 60,000 to 65,000 clones, approximately 80% seen once; the top ten hold roughly 5.7%. Their specific antigens are unknown. Source: PBMCs, taken from a glioma patient whose treatment included an IDH1 peptide vaccine. These TCRs come from a man aged 35-49 years with glioma. Each CDR3 is given with its conserved first and last residue. The D gene is left open where the match is weak. Size values are once, few and many counts, or a class for expanded clones, and some rows have none.

D gene	CDR3 length	clone size	J gene	V gene	CDR3 DNA	CDR3 protein
-	15	-	TRBJ2-3	TRBV7-9	TGTGCCAGCAGCTTACTTGCGGGAACCACAGATACGCAGTATTTT	CASSLLAGTTDTQYF
-	14	-	TRBJ1-1	TRBV7-2	TGTGCCAGCAGCTTGTCGCACAGCTCCGCTGAAGCTTTCTTT	CASSLSHSSAEAFF
-	14	-	TRBJ1-1	TRBV7-6	TGTGCCAGCAGCTTAGGCGGGGGGGGAGAAGAAGCTTTCTTT	CASSLGGGGEEAFF
-	15	-	TRBJ1-1	TRBV7-6	TGTGCCAGCAGCACTAACCCGACAGGGAACACTGAAGCTTTCTTT	CASSTNPTGNTEAFF
TRBD2	15	few	TRBJ2-1	TRBV29-1	TGCAGCGTTGAGAGGCTAGCGGGAGGGCCGGGGGAGCAGTTCTTC	CSVERLAGGPGEQFF
-	14	-	TRBJ2-5	TRBV5-1	TGTGCCAGCAGCTTTGTGGGGATCCAGGAGACCCAGTACTTC	CASSFVGIQETQYF
-	15	once	TRBJ2-7	TRBV10-3	TGTGCCATCAGTGTAGGGACCGATTCTTCCTACGAGCAGTACTTC	CAISVGTDSSYEQYF
TRBD1	12	once	TRBJ1-2	TRBV7-8	TGTGCCAGCAGCATTAGGACAGGAAGCTACACCTTC	CASSIRTGSYTF
-	15	-	TRBJ2-7	TRBV19	TGTGCCAGTAGTATTTTAGCAACAGGAACCTACGAGCAGTACTTC	CASSILATGTYEQYF
-	12	-	TRBJ1-1	TRBV10-1	TGCGCCAGCAGTGAAAGGGACACTGAAGCTTTCTTT	CASSERDTEAFF
-	11	-	TRBJ1-1	TRBV28	TGTGCCAGCTCTAGAGTCACTGAAGCTTTCTTT	CASSRVTEAFF
-	12	-	TRBJ1-2	TRBV7-9	TGTGCCAGCAGCGCCGACCTGGTAGGGGGCACCTTC	CASSADLVGGTF
TRBD1	14	-	TRBJ2-3	TRBV6-4	TGTGCCAGCAGTCGGACAGGGAGCACAGATACGCAGTATTTT	CASSRTGSTDTQYF
TRBD2	17	-	TRBJ2-3	TRBV7-9	TGTGCCAGCAGCAAACTCGGACCGGGACTATCGACAGATACGCAGTATTTT	CASSKLGPGLSTDTQYF
TRBD1	14	-	TRBJ2-7	TRBV4-3	TGCGCCAGCAGCCGAGGACAGGGGTCCTACGAGCAGTACTTC	CASSRGQGSYEQYF
-	14	-	TRBJ2-2	TRBV19	TGTGCCAGTAGTATAGGCGCGAACACCGGGGAGCTGTTTTTT	CASSIGANTGELFF
-	14	once	TRBJ2-7	TRBV14	TGTGCCAGCAGCCAAGATGGGGACAAACACGGATGGTACTTC	CASSQDGDKHGWYF
-	16	-	TRBJ1-5	TRBV6-1	TGTGCCAGCAGTGAAGAAGAGGGGTCCTCAGCAGGGCCCCAGCATTTT	CASSEEEGSSAGPQHF
-	16	once	TRBJ2-7	TRBV27	TGTGCCAGCAGTTCGATAGGGACCCGCGGTGGCTACGAGCAGTACTTC	CASSSIGTRGGYEQYF
TRBD1	14	few	TRBJ2-5	TRBV4-1	TGCGCCAGCAGCCAAGGACAGGGAGCGGAGACCCAGTACTTC	CASSQGQGAETQYF
-	15	-	TRBJ2-7	TRBV5-6	TGTGCCAGCAGCTTGGCACTAGGCCGCTCCTACGAGCAGTACTTC	CASSLALGRSYEQYF
-	16	-	TRBJ2-2	TRBV2	TGTGCCAGCAGTGTTGACGACTGGGATATCACCGGGGAGCTGTTTTTT	CASSVDDWDITGELFF
TRBD1	16	-	TRBJ2-5	TRBV4-2	TGTGCCAGCAGCCAAGTGGGGACAGGAGACGAAGAGACCCAGTACTTC	CASSQVGTGDEETQYF
-	15	-	TRBJ1-1	TRBV11-2	TGTGCCAGCAGCTTAGCCCAGCGGGGAGGGACTGAAGCTTTCTTT	CASSLAQRGGTEAFF
TRBD1	15	-	TRBJ2-1	TRBV28	TGTGCCAGCAGTTTCAGACAGGGCACATACAATGAGCAGTTCTTC	CASSFRQGTYNEQFF
TRBD1	18	-	TRBJ2-2	TRBV6-1	TGTGCCAGCAGTGATCGGACAGGGGCGGGATTTAACACCGGGGAGCTGTTTTTT	CASSDRTGAGFNTGELFF
-	16	-	TRBJ2-4	TRBV5-4	TGTGCCAGCAGCTTGGACCCCCGGTTAGCCAAAAACATTCAGTACTTC	CASSLDPRLAKNIQYF
-	13	-	TRBJ1-1	TRBV6-5	TGTGCCAGCAGTTACCTCGAGGCTGCTGAAGCTTTCTTT	CASSYLEAAEAFF
-	15	-	TRBJ2-2	TRBV11-2	TGTGCCAGCAGCTTACGGTCAGGGTTTGTCGGGGAGCTGTTTTTT	CASSLRSGFVGELFF
-	15	-	TRBJ1-3	TRBV28	TGTGCCAGCAGTTTCCGATCAGGAGGGAGGCACACCATATATTTT	CASSFRSGGRHTIYF
-	16	-	TRBJ1-3	TRBV13	TGTGCCAGCAGCCTCAGGACAGCCGACTCTGGAAACACCATATATTTT	CASSLRTADSGNTIYF
TRBD1	14	-	TRBJ1-1	TRBV7-9	TGTGCCAGCAGCTTAGAGGGACAGGGGGACTTGGCTTTCTTT	CASSLEGQGDLAFF
-	13	-	TRBJ2-7	TRBV5-1	TGCGCCAGCAGCTTGGTAGTGGGCTACGAGCAGTACTTC	CASSLVVGYEQYF
TRBD1	15	-	TRBJ1-4	TRBV5-4	TGTGCCAGCAGCGCCGGACAGGGCGGAAATGAAAAACTGTTTTTT	CASSAGQGGNEKLFF
-	13	once	TRBJ2-5	TRBV5-8	TGTGCCAGCAGCTTCAGGGGCCCAGAGACCCAGTACTTC	CASSFRGPETQYF
TRBD2	15	-	TRBJ2-7	TRBV7-2	TGTGCCAGCAGCTTAGTTAGCGGGGGGCAGGTCGAGCAGTACTTC	CASSLVSGGQVEQYF
TRBD1	15	-	TRBJ2-1	TRBV5-6	TGTGCCAGCAGCTTGGTCGGCAGGGGGTTGAATGAGCAGTTCTTC	CASSLVGRGLNEQFF